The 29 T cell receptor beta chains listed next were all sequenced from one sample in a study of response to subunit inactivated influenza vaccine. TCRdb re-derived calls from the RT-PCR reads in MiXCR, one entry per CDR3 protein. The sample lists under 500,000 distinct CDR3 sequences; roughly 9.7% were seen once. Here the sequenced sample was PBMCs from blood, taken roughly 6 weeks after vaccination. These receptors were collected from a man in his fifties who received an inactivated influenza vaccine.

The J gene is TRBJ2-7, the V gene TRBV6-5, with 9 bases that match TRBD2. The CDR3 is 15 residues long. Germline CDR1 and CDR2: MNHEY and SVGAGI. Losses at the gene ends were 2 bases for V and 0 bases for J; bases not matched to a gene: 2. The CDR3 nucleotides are TGTGCCAGCAGTTACGAAGCGGGGGGCTCCTACGAGCAGTACTTC. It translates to CASSYEAGGSYEQYF.

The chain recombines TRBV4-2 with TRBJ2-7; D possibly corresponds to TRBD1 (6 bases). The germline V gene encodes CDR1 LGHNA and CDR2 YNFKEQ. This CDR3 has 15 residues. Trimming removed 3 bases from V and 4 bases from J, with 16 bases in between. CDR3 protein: CASSHIGSTGYEQYF. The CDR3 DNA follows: TGTGCCAGCAGCCACATAGGGTCTACAGGGTACGAGCAGTACTTC.

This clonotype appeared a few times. The CDR3 DNA reads TGTGCCACCAGTGATCCCGGACGACGCAATGAGCAGTTCTTC. Its protein is CATSDPGRRNEQFF. The V and J genes are TRBV24-1 and TRBJ2-1, with no clear D. Trimming removed 3 bases from V and 6 bases from J, with 11 bases in between. Germline CDR1 and CDR2: KGHDR and SFDVKD. CDR3 length: 14 residues.

CDR3 protein: CASTAGAGTSGKFSYEQYF. The CDR3, as DNA: TGTGCCAGCACCGCCGGGGCCGGGACTAGCGGGAAATTCTCCTACGAGCAGTACTTC. The chain combines TRBV11-1 with TRBJ2-7; TRBD2 agrees at 13 bases. J gave up 0 bases and V 7 bases, and 15 bases lay outside the gene matches. The CDR3 is made up of 19 amino acids. Germline V gene sequence: CDR1 SGHAT, CDR2 FQDESV (reference sequence).

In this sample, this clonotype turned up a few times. CDR3 DNA sequence: TGTGCCAGCAGCTTAGAGGACAGGGGTTTCTACGAGCAGTACTTC. As protein: CASSLEDRGFYEQYF. V and J are TRBV5-5 and TRBJ2-7; 9 nucleotides agree with TRBD1. The germline gives CDR1 SGHKS, CDR2 YYEKEE (reference sequence). The CDR3 extends over 15 amino acids. V lost 2 bases, J lost 3 bases, and 6 bases stayed unmatched.

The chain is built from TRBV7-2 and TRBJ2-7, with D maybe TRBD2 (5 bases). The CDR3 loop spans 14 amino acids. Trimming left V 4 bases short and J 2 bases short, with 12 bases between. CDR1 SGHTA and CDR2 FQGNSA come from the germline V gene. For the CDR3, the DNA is TGTGCCAGCAGCTCCGACGGGGTCACCTACGAGCAGTACTTC. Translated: CASSSDGVTYEQYF.

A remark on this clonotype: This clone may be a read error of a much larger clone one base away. CDR3 bases: TGTGCCAGCAGCGTAGTATCCGATTCCAAGCAGTACTTC. It codes for CASSVVSDSKQYF. J is TRBJ2-7 and V is TRBV9, with D uncertain. The germline V gene has CDR1 SGDLS and CDR2 YYNGEE. The V end lost 0 bases, the J end lost 8 bases, and 12 bases lay between the germline ends. The CDR3 spans 13 residues. Full variable domain (rest looked up from reference TRBV9 and TRBJ2-7): DSGVTQTPKHLITATGQRVTLRCSPRSGDLSVYWYQQSLDQGLQFLIQYYNGEERAKGNILERFSAQQFPDLHSELNLSSLELGDSALYFCASSVVSDSKQYFGPGTRLTVT.

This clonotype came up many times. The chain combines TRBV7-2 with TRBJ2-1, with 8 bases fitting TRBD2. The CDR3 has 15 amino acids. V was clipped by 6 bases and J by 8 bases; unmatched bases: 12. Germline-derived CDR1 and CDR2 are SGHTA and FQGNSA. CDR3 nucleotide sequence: TGTGCCAGCAGTCCCGGGGGGGTCGTTTCCCATGAGCAGTTCTTC. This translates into CASSPGGVVSHEQFF.

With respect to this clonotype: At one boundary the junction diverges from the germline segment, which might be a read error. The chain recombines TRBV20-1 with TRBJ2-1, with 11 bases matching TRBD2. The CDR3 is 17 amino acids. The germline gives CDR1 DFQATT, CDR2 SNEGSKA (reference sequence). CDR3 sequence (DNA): TGCTGTGCTAGTAAGTCTAGCGGGAGGTACTCCTACAATGAGCAGTTCTTC. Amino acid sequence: CCASKSSGRYSYNEQFF.

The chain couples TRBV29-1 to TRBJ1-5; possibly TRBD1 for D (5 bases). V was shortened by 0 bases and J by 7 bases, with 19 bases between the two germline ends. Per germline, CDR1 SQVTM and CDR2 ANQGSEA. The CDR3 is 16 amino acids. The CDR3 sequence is CSVEDHWSQGGQPQHF. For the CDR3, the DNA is TGCAGCGTTGAAGATCATTGGAGTCAGGGTGGGCAGCCCCAGCATTTT.

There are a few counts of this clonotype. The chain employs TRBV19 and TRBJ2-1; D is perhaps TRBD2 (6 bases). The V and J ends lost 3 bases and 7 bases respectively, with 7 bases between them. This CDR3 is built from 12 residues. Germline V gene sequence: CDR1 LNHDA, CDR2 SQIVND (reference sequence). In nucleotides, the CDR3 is TGTGCCAGTAGTATTGGGGGGAATGAGCAGTTCTTC. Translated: CASSIGGNEQFF.

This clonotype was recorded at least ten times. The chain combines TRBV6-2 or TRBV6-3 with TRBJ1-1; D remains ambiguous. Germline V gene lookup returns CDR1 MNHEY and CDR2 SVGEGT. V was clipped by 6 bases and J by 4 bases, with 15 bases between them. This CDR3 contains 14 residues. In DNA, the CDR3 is TGTGCCAGCAGCTCCCTACCGGCGGGCACTGAAGCTTTCTTT. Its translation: CASSSLPAGTEAFF.

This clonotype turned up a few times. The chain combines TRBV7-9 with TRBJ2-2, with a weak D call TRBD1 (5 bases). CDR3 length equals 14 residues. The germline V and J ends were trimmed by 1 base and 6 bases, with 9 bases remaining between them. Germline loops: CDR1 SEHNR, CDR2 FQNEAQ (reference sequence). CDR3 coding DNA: TGTGCCAGCAGCTTAGAGTCCAGGGCCGGGGAGCTGTTTTTT. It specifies CASSLESRAGELFF.

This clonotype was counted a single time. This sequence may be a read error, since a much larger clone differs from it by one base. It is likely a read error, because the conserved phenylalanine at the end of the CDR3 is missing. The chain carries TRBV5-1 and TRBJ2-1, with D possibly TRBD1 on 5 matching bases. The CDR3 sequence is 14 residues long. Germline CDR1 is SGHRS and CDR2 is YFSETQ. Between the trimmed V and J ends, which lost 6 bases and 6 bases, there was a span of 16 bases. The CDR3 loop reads CASTIGQDVNEQFL. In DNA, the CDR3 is TGCGCCAGCACGATAGGACAAGACGTCAATGAGCAGTTCTTG.

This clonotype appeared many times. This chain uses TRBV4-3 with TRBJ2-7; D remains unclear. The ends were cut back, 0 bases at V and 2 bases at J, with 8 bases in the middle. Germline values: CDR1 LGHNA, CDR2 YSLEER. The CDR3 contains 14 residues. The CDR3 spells CASSQDSPAYEQYF. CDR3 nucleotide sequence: TGCGCCAGCAGCCAAGATTCGCCAGCCTACGAGCAGTACTTC.

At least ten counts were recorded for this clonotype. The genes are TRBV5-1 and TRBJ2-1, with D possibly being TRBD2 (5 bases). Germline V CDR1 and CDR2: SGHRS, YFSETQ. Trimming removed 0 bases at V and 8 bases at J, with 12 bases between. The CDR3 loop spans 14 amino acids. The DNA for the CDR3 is TGCGCCAGCAGCTTGGGAGGGCCGCTTTATGAGCAGTTCTTC. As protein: CASSLGGPLYEQFF. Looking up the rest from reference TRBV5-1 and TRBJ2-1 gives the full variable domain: KAGVTQTPRYLIKTRGQQVTLSCSPISGHRSVSWYQQTPGQGLQFLFEYFSETQRNKGNFPGRFSGRQFSNSRSEMNVSTLELGDSALYLCASSLGGPLYEQFFGPGTRLTVL.

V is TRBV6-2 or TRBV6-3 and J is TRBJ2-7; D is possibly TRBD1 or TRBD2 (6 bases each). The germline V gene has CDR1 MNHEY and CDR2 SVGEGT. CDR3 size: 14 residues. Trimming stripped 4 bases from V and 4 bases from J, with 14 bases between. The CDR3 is CASSWPGGAYEQYF. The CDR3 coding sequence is TGTGCCAGCAGTTGGCCCGGGGGCGCGTACGAGCAGTACTTC.

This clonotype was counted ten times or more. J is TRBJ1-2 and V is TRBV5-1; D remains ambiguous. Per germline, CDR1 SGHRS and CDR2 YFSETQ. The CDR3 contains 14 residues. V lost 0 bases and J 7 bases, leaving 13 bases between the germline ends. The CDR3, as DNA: TGCGCCAGCAGCTTGGAGGGTTTCCCCTCTGGCTACACCTTC. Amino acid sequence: CASSLEGFPSGYTF.

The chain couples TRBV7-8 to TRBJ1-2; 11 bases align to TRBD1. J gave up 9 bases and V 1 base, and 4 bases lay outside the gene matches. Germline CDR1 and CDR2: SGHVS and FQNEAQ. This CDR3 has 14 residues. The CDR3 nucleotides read TGTGCCAGCAGCTTAGGGACAGGGGGCGCACGCTACACCTTC. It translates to CASSLGTGGARYTF. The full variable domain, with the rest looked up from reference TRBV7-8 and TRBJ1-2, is GAGVSQSPRYKVAKRGQDVALRCDPISGHVSLFWYQQALGQGPEFLTYFQNEAQLDKSGLPSDRFFAERPEGSVSTLKIQRTQQEDSAVYLCASSLGTGGARYTFGSGTRLTVV.

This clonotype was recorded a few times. In DNA form, the CDR3 reads TGTGCCAGCAGTTCAATTAGAGGGCTGGGCCCGGGGAATGAGCAGTTCTTC. Amino acid sequence: CASSSIRGLGPGNEQFF. The V call is TRBV6-2 or TRBV6-3, the J call TRBJ2-1, with a weak D call TRBD2 (5 bases). The germline gives CDR1 MNHEY, CDR2 SVGEGT. This CDR3 has 17 amino acids. Deletions cut 4 bases from V and 7 bases from J, with 23 bases between.

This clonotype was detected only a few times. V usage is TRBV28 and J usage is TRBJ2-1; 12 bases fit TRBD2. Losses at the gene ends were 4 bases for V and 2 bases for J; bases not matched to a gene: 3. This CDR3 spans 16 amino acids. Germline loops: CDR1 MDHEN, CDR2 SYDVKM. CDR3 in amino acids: CASSSSSGGAYNEQFF. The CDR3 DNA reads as TGTGCCAGCAGTTCGTCTAGCGGGGGGGCCTACAATGAGCAGTTCTTC. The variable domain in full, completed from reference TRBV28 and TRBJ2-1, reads DVKVTQSSRYLVKRTGEKVFLECVQDMDHENMFWYRQDPGLGLRLIYFSYDVKMKEKGDIPEGYSVSREKKERFSLILESASTNQTSMYLCASSSSSGGAYNEQFFGPGTRLTVL.

The CDR3 here is CASSSAAGEEFF. Written as DNA, the CDR3 is TGTGCCAGCAGCTCCGCCGCAGGGGAGGAGTTCTTC. The V gene is TRBV5-6, the J gene TRBJ2-1, with D possibly called TRBD1 or TRBD2 (6 bases each). The V gene lost 3 bases and the J gene lost 14 bases, with 15 bases spanning the gap. Germline V gene data show CDR1 as SGHDT and CDR2 as YYEEEE. This CDR3 contains 12 residues.

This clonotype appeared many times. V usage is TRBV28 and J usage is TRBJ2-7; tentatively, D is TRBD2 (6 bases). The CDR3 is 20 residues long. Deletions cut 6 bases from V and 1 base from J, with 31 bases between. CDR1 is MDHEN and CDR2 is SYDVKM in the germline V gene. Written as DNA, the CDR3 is TGTGCCAGCAGACGTAGGCATTCGCGGGGCAGGCTTTCTCTTTCCTACGAGCAGTACTTC. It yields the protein CASRRRHSRGRLSLSYEQYF.

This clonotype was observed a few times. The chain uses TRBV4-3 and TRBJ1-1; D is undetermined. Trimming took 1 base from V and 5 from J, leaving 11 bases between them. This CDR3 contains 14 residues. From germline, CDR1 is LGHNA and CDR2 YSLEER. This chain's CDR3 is CASSQVFRETEAFF. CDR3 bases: TGCGCCAGCAGCCAAGTCTTCAGAGAAACTGAAGCTTTCTTT.

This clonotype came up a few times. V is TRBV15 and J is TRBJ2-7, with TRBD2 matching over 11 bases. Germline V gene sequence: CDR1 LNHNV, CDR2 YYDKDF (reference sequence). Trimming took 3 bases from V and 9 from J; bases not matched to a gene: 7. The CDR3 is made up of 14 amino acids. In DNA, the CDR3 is TGTGCCACCAGCAGGACTAGCGGGAACGGGGTGCAGTACTTC. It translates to CATSRTSGNGVQYF.

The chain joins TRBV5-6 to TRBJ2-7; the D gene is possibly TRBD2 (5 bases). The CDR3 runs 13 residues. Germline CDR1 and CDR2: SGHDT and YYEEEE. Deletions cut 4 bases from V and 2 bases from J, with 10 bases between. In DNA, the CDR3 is TGTGCCAGCAGCGAACTAGTAACCTACGAGCAGTACTTC. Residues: CASSELVTYEQYF. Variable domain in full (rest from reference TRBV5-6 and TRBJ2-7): DAGVTQSPTHLIKTRGQQVTLRCSPKSGHDTVSWYQQALGQGPQFIFQYYEEEERQRGNFPDRFSGHQFPNYSSELNVNALLLGDSALYLCASSELVTYEQYFGPGTRLTVT.

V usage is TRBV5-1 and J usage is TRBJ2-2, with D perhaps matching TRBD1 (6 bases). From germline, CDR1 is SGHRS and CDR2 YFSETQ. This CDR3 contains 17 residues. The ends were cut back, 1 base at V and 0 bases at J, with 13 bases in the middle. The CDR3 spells CASSLNGAGANTGELFF. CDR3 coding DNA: TGCGCCAGCAGCTTGAATGGTGCAGGGGCGAACACCGGGGAGCTGTTTTTT.

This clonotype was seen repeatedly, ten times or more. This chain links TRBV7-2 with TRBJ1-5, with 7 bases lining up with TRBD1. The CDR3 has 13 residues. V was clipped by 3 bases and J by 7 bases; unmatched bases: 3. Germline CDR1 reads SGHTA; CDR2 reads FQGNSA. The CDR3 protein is CASSLTGSQPQHF. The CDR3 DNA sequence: TGTGCCAGCAGCTTGACAGGGTCCCAGCCCCAGCATTTT.

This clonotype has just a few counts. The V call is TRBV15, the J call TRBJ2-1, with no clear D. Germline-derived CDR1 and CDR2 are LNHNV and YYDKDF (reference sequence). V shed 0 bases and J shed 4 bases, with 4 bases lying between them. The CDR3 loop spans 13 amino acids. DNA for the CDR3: TGTGCCACCAGCAGAGAAACATACAATGAGCAGTTCTTC. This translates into CATSRETYNEQFF.